Each of the 23 T cell receptor beta chains below was sequenced from the same sample in a study of blood T cells in healthy people across ages. Then a second PCR, running roughly 6 to 11 cycles, was carried out with a sample-barcoded 5' primer and a J-beta primer mix. One entry per CDR3 protein, called by TCRdb with MiXCR from the 5' RACE reads. The table includes over 1,500,000 distinct CDR3 sequences, roughly 43% detected once. The sequencing sample was made of blood. These receptors were obtained from a human donor in good health.

This clonotype was detected a few times. The genes are TRBV4-1 and TRBJ2-1; 9 bases align to TRBD1. This CDR3 is built from 16 residues. Germline lookup yields CDR1 MGHRA and CDR2 YSYEKL. V was clipped by 8 bases and J by 7 bases; unmatched bases: 15. CDR3 sequence: CASQTREGTGNNEQFF. DNA of the CDR3: TGCGCCAGCCAAACAAGGGAGGGGACAGGGAATAATGAGCAGTTCTTC.

The chain uses TRBV27 and TRBJ1-4; D ambiguous. The CDR3 runs 16 residues. Per the germline V gene, CDR1 is MNHEY and CDR2 is SMNVEV (reference sequence). V was clipped by 5 bases and J by 0 bases, with 13 bases between them. The CDR3 is CASSRLSGATNEKLFF. The CDR3 nucleotides are TGTGCCAGCAGTCGATTGAGCGGGGCAACTAATGAAAAACTGTTTTTT.

V is TRBV12-3 or TRBV12-4 and J is TRBJ2-2; D uncertain. The CDR3 length is 14 residues. V was pared by 3 bases and J by 7 bases, with 12 bases between. The DNA for the CDR3 is TGTGCCAGCAGTTTTATCCTAGTGGGCGGGGAGCTGTTTTTT. It specifies CASSFILVGGELFF.

The gene calls are TRBV6-1 and TRBJ2-1, with TRBD2 as a possible D gene (6 bases). Per germline, CDR1 MNHNS and CDR2 SASEGT. The CDR3 is 12 residues long. V was clipped by 7 bases and J by 6 bases, with 10 bases between them. The CDR3 nucleotides are TGTGCCAGCACACTAGCAGGCAATGAGCAGTTCTTC. It translates to CASTLAGNEQFF.

As to this clonotype: At one of its ends the junction is not consistent with the germline gene, which may arise from a read error. This sequence joins TRBV15 and TRBJ2-5; a possible D gene is TRBD1 (5 bases). This CDR3 comprises 12 residues. Per the germline V gene, CDR1 is LNHNV and CDR2 is YYDKDF (reference sequence). The CDR3 DNA reads as TGTGCCGCCAGCAGAGACCAGGGGACCCAGTACTTC. Translated, it gives CAASRDQGTQYF.

The table lists this clonotype with a few counts. The chain couples TRBV29-1 to TRBJ2-3, with 15 positions matching TRBD2. This CDR3 region has 15 residues. J gave up 4 bases and V 6 bases, and 5 bases lay outside the gene matches. CDR1 SQVTM and CDR2 ANQGSEA come from the germline V gene. CDR3 nucleotide sequence: TGCAGCGTGCTTGGACTAGCGGGGGGGCCAGATACGCAGTATTTT. Translating it yields CSVLGLAGGPDTQYF.

The rearrangement joins TRBV3-1 to TRBJ2-4, with 8 bases that match TRBD2. The CDR3 is 16 residues long. Germline V gene lookup returns CDR1 LGHDT and CDR2 YNNKEL (reference sequence). Losses at the gene ends were 4 bases for V and 3 bases for J; bases not matched to a gene: 8. The CDR3 reads CASSPIAGSNKNIQYF. The CDR3 nucleotides are TGTGCCAGCAGCCCCATAGCGGGGAGTAACAAAAACATTCAGTACTTC. Combining the CDR3 with reference TRBV3-1 and TRBJ2-4 gives the whole variable domain DTAVSQTPKYLVTQMGNDKSIKCEQNLGHDTMYWYKQDSKKFLKIMFSYNNKELIINETVPNRFSPKSPDKAHLNLHINSLELGDSAVYFCASSPIAGSNKNIQYFGAGTRLSVL.

The chain links TRBV2 to TRBJ1-2, with TRBD1 identical over 7 bases. The CDR3 is made up of 16 amino acids. J lost 3 bases, V lost 10 bases, and 17 bases had no gene match. Germline CDR1 is SNHLY and CDR2 is FYNNEI. The CDR3, as DNA: TGTGCCACCCGACAGGGCTCACTCCATCGGGACTATGGCTACACCTTC. It codes for CATRQGSLHRDYGYTF.

The chain recombines TRBV12-3 or TRBV12-4 with TRBJ2-5, with TRBD1 as a possible D gene (5 bases). V dropped 6 bases and J dropped 5 bases, with 13 bases sitting between them. This CDR3 region has 13 residues. CDR3 in amino acids: CASSRRDWETQYF. In nucleotides, the CDR3 is TGTGCCAGCAGCCGCAGGGATTGGGAGACCCAGTACTTC.

This chain connects TRBV20-1 to TRBJ2-7, with TRBD1 identical over 9 bases. Per the germline V gene, CDR1 is DFQATT and CDR2 is SNEGSKA (reference sequence). The CDR3 consists of 13 residues. V shed 6 bases, J shed 5 bases, and the junction held 8 bases outside the gene matches. The CDR3 DNA sequence: TGCAGTGCAACCGGGACAGGGATCCACGAGCAGTACTTC. This translates into CSATGTGIHEQYF.

This clonotype was counted only a few times. The rearrangement joins TRBV7-3 to TRBJ2-3; D is perhaps TRBD2 (6 bases). The germline V gene encodes CDR1 SGHTA and CDR2 FQGTGA. The CDR3 covers 13 residues. Trimming pared 2 bases from V and 14 bases from J, leaving 17 bases between. For the CDR3, the DNA is TGTGCCAGCAGCTTAGTCGCTAGCGATGCTCTGTATTTT. Encoded protein: CASSLVASDALYF.

This clonotype turned up a few times. V gene TRBV20-1 combines with J gene TRBJ2-5, with 8 bases fitting TRBD1. CDR1 is DFQATT, CDR2 SNEGSKA, per germline (reference sequence). This CDR3 is 16 amino acids long. V was clipped by 5 bases and J by 5 bases; unmatched bases: 16. CDR3 DNA sequence: TGCAGTGCTGGCCATAGTCGGACAGGGCTCGGGGAGACCCAGTACTTC. The encoded protein is CSAGHSRTGLGETQYF.

This clonotype was observed a handful of times. The rearrangement uses TRBV29-1 and TRBJ1-5, with D uncertain. Germline V gives CDR1 SQVTM, CDR2 ANQGSEA. This CDR3 spans 13 amino acids. V lost 7 bases to trimming and J lost 0 bases, with 10 bases between them. CDR3: CSAGPDSNQPQHF. The CDR3 DNA is TGCAGCGCTGGACCGGATAGCAATCAGCCCCAGCATTTT.

Only a few counts were recorded for this clonotype. V usage is TRBV12-3 or TRBV12-4 and J usage is TRBJ2-7; TRBD1 agrees at 9 bases. V shed 5 bases, J shed 6 bases, and the junction held 8 bases outside the gene matches. The CDR3 sequence is 14 residues long. The CDR3 DNA reads TGTGCCAGCAGTCCCAGGACAGGGGAGGGCGAGCAGTACTTC. Its protein is CASSPRTGEGEQYF.

This sequence joins TRBV29-1 and TRBJ1-1; D ambiguous. Germline values: CDR1 SQVTM, CDR2 ANQGSEA. V was trimmed by 2 bases and J by 3 bases, leaving 13 bases between them. The CDR3 is made up of 14 amino acids. CDR3 residues: CSVETRTSDTEAFF. In nucleotides, the CDR3 is TGCAGCGTTGAAACGAGGACTAGCGACACTGAAGCTTTCTTT. Looking up the rest from reference TRBV29-1 and TRBJ1-1 gives the full variable domain: SAVISQKPSRDICQRGTSLTIQCQVDSQVTMMFWYRQQPGQSLTLIATANQGSEATYESGFVIDKFPISRPNLTFSTLTVSNMSPEDSSIYLCSVETRTSDTEAFFGQGTRLTVV.

The chain couples TRBV6-2 or TRBV6-3 to TRBJ2-2; D possibly corresponds to TRBD2 (5 bases). Looked up from germline, CDR1 is MNHEY and CDR2 is SVGEGT. V lost 2 bases and J lost 1, with 11 bases in between. This CDR3 contains 16 residues. The CDR3 sequence: CASSYTLGLNTGELFF. The DNA for the CDR3 is TGTGCCAGCAGTTACACGTTAGGACTGAACACCGGGGAGCTGTTTTTT.

The rearrangement uses TRBV10-3 and TRBJ2-7; D might be TRBD2 (6 bases). The CDR3 has 16 amino acids. CDR1 ENHRY and CDR2 SYGVKD come from the germline V gene. V was cut by 10 bases and J by 2 bases, with 24 bases left in between. CDR3 nucleotides: TGTGCCAGCAGCTTCCCCTGGAGGGGACGGACCTACGAGCAGTACTTC. It translates to CASSFPWRGRTYEQYF.

Notes on this clonotype: A much larger clone sits a single nucleotide away, making a read error possible. The rearrangement links TRBV4-3 to TRBJ2-7; D perhaps matches TRBD1 (6 bases). CDR1 and CDR2 (germline): LGHNA, YSLEER. Trimming pared 4 bases from V and 3 bases from J, leaving 16 bases between. The CDR3 consists of 15 residues. CDR3 amino acids: CASSLRTDSDYEQYF. The CDR3 DNA is TGCGCCAGCAGCCTAAGGACAGATTCGGACTACGAGCAGTACTTC.

The rearrangement joins TRBV20-1 to TRBJ1-5; no firm D call. Per the germline V gene, CDR1 is DFQATT and CDR2 is SNEGSKA (reference sequence). Trimming pared 0 bases from V and 4 bases from J, leaving 16 bases between. The CDR3 covers 16 residues. The CDR3 region has the DNA TGCAGTGCTAGAGATGTTTTGGCCCCCGGTAATCAGCCCCAGCATTTT. Its protein is CSARDVLAPGNQPQHF.

Notes on this clonotype: The junction departs from the called germline gene at one end, perhaps through a read error. This rearrangement joins TRBV28 to TRBJ1-2; a possible D gene is TRBD1 (5 bases). This CDR3 spans 14 amino acids. Germline assignment: CDR1 MDHEN and CDR2 SYDVKM. The CDR3 nucleotides read TGTGCCAGCAGTTTAGAGACAGTAAACTATGGCCACACCTTC. It is translated as CASSLETVNYGHTF.

Notes on this clonotype: One end of the junction is discordant with germline, which a read error may explain. V is TRBV11-1 and J is TRBJ2-1, with TRBD1 matching 11 bases. This CDR3 spans 15 amino acids. Germline V gives CDR1 SGHAT, CDR2 FQDESV (reference sequence). CDR3 nucleotide sequence: TGTGCCAGCACCTTAAGCGGGACAGGGGGCAATGAGCAGTTCTTC. It specifies CASTLSGTGGNEQFF. Complete variable domain (other parts from reference TRBV11-1 and TRBJ2-1): EAEVAQSPRYKITEKSQAVAFWCDPISGHATLYWYRQILGQGPELLVQFQDESVVDDSQLPKDRFSAERLKGVDSTLKIQPAELGDSAMYLCASTLSGTGGNEQFFGPGTRLTVL.

In this sample, this clonotype turned up a few times. The chain joins TRBV28 to TRBJ1-6; 8 bases line up with TRBD1. J was trimmed by 10 bases and V by 5 bases; bases with no gene match: 13. Germline lookup yields CDR1 MDHEN and CDR2 SYDVKM. The CDR3 consists of 16 residues. The CDR3: CASSPAGQGGTSPLHF. In DNA, the CDR3 is TGTGCCAGCAGTCCAGCCGGACAGGGCGGGACATCACCCCTCCACTTT. Full variable domain (rest looked up from reference TRBV28 and TRBJ1-6): DVKVTQSSRYLVKRTGEKVFLECVQDMDHENMFWYRQDPGLGLRLIYFSYDVKMKEKGDIPEGYSVSREKKERFSLILESASTNQTSMYLCASSPAGQGGTSPLHFGNGTRLTVT.

This clonotype appeared a few times. The chain is built from TRBV2 and TRBJ2-5; TRBD2 aligns across 8 bases. This CDR3 has 15 residues. The V gene's germline CDR1 is SNHLY and CDR2 FYNNEI. V shed 2 bases and J 4 bases; nucleotides not matched to a gene: 6. In DNA, the CDR3 is TGTGCCAGCAGTGAATCCGGGGGGGACGTAGAGACCCAGTACTTC. Amino acids: CASSESGGDVETQYF.